This T cell receptor beta chain was captured by sequencing in a study of T cell repertoires in aging, cancer and after chemotherapy. Background on the study: Healthy donor repertoires were recorded over several months to years and showed clear clonal overlap.

TRB rearrangements spanning V, D and J were amplified using mixed TRB-A/B primers. MiXCR was run by TCRdb on the multiplex PCR reads, yielding one entry per CDR3 protein. The sample has about 4,000 distinct CDR3 sequences; approximately 23% are singletons. Germline CDR1 reads SGHAT; CDR2 reads FQDESV (reference sequence). The V end was cut by 8 bases, the J end by 8 bases, with 10 bases between. The CDR3 spans 11 residues. The template was genomic DNA from peripheral blood, not RNA. This receptor was identified in a human donor in good health. The donor label of this sample is uncertain. The source material was blood. The V call is TRBV11-1, the J call TRBJ2-1, with D uncertain. The CDR3 sequence is CASSRGYEQFF. In DNA form, the CDR3 reads TGTGCCAGCTCACGTGGGTATGAGCAGTTCTTC.